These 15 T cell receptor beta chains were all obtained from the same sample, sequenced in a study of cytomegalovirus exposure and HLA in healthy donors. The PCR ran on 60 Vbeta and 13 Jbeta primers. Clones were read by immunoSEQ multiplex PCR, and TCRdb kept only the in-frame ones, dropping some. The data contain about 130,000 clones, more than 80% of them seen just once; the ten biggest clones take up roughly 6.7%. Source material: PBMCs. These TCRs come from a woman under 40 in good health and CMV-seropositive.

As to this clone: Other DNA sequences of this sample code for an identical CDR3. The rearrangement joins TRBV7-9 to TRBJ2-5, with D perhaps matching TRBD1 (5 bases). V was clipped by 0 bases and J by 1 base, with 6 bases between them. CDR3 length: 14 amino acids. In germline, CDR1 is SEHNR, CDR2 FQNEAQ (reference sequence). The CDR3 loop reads CASSLAGVQETQYF. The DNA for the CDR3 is TGTGCCAGCAGCTTAGCAGGGGTCCAAGAGACCCAGTACTTC.

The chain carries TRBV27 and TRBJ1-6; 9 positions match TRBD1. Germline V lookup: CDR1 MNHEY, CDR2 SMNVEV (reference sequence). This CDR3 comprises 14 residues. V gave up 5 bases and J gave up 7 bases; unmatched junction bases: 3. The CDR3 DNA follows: TGTGCCAGCAGTGGGACAGGGCTAAATTCACCCCTCCACTTT. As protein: CASSGTGLNSPLHF.

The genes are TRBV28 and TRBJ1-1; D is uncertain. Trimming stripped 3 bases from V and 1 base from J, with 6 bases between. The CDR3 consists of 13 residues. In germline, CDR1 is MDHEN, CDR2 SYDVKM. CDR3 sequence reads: CASSFSPNTEAFF. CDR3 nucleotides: TGTGCCAGCAGTTTCAGTCCGAACACTGAAGCTTTCTTT.

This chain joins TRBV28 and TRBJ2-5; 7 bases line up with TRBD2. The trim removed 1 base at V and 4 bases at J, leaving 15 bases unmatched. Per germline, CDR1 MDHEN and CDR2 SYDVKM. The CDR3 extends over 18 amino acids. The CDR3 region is CASSLLAGASPYGETQYF. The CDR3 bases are TGTGCCAGCAGTTTATTGGCGGGAGCTTCCCCCTACGGAGAGACCCAGTACTTC.

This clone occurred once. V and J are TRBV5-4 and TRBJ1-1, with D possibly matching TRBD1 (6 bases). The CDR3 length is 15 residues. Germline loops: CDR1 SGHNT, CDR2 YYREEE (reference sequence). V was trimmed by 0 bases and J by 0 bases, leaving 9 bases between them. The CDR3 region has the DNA TGTGCCAGCAGCTTGGGACAGGCCATGAACACTGAAGCTTTCTTT. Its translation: CASSLGQAMNTEAFF.

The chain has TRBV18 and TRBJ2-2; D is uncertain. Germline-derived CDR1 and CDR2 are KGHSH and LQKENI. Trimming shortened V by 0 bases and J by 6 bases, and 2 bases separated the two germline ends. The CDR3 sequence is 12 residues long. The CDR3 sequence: CASSPPSGELFF. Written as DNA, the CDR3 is TGTGCCAGCTCACCACCCTCCGGGGAGCTGTTTTTT.

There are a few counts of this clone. The DNA of the CDR3 is TGTGCCAGCAGCTTAATGCCCTACGATTCACCCCTCCACTTT. Translating gives CASSLMPYDSPLHF. V usage is TRBV7-3 and J usage is TRBJ1-6; D is unclear. CDR1 SGHTA and CDR2 FQGTGA come from the germline V gene. CDR3 length equals 14 residues. With 1 base removed from V and 8 bases from J, the gap between germline ends came to 9 bases.

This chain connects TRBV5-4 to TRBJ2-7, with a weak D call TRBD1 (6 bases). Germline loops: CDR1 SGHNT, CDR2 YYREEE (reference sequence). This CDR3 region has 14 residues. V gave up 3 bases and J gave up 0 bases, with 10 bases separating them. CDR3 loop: CASSYRDTSYEQYF. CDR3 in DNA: TGTGCCAGCAGCTACCGGGACACCTCCTACGAGCAGTACTTC. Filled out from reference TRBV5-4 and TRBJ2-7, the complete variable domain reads ETGVTQSPTHLIKTRGQQVTLRCSSQSGHNTVSWYQQALGQGPQFIFQYYREEENGRGNFPPRFSGLQFPNYSSELNVNALELDDSALYLCASSYRDTSYEQYFGPGTRLTVT.

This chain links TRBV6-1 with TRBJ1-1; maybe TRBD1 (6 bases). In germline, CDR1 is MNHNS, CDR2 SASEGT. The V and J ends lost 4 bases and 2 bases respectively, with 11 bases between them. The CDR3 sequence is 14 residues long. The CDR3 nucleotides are TGTGCCAGCAGTGGGGGGACACCTAACACTGAAGCTTTCTTT. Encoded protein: CASSGGTPNTEAFF.

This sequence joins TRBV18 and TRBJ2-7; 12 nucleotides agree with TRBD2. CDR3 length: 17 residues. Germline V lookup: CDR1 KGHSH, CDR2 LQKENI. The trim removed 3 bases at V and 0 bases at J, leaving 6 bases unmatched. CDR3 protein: CASSPGWTSGTSYEQYF. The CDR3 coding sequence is TGTGCCAGCTCACCGGGGTGGACTAGCGGGACCTCCTACGAGCAGTACTTC.

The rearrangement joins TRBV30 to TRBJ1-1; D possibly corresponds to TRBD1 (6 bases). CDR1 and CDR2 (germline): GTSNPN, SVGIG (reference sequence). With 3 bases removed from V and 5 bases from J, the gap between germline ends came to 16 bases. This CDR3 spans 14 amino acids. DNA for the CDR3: TGTGCCTGGAGGAATCCAGGGGAAAGGACTGAAGCTTTCTTT. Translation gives CAWRNPGERTEAFF.

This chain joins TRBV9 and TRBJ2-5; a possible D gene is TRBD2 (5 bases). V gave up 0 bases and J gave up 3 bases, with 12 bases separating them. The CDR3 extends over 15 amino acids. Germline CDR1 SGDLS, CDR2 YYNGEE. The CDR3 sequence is CASSVGAIGEETQYF. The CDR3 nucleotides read TGTGCCAGCAGCGTAGGAGCGATCGGGGAAGAGACCCAGTACTTC.

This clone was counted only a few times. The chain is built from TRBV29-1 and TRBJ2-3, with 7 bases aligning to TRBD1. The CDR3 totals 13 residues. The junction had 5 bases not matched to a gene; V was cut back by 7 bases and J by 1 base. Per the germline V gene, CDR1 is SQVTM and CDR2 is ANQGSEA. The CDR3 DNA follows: TGCAGCGCCGACAGGGCGGGCACAGATACGCAGTATTTT. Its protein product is CSADRAGTDTQYF.

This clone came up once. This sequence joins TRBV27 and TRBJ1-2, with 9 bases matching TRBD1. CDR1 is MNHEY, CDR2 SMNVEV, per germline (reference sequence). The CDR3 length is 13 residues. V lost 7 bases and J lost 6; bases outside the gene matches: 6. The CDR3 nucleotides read TGTGCCAGCACTCGGGACAGGGCGGATGGCTACACCTTC. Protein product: CASTRDRADGYTF.

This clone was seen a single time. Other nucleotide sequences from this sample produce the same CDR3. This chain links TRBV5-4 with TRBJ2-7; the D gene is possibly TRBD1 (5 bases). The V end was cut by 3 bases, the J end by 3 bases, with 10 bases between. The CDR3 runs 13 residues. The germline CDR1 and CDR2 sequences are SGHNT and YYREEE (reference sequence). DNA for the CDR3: TGTGCCAGCAGCTCTCCCGACAGCTACGAGCAGTACTTC. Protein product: CASSSPDSYEQYF.